This TCR beta chain was recorded in a study of T cells in Graves' hyperthyroidism and ophthalmopathy. The CDR3 length is 14 residues. RNA transcripts were the template for amplifying TCR beta CDR3 regions. TCR CDR3 underwent first-round RT-PCR with the HTBI primer set. MiXCR, applied by TCRdb to the multiplex PCR reads, yields one record per CDR3 protein. There are fewer than 700,000 distinct CDR3 sequences in the sample; around 15% occur only once, and less than 4.5% lies in the top ten. This clonotype appeared a few times. Sequencing was done on a sample of blood. The clonotype was recovered from a woman between 25 and 40 years old with Graves' hyperthyroidism. The J gene is TRBJ2-2, the V gene TRBV12-3 or TRBV12-4, with TRBD2 matching 7 bases. CDR3 in amino acids: CGIREGRSTGELFF. CDR3 nucleotides: TGTGGCATCAGGGAGGGTCGGAGCACCGGGGAGCTGTTTTTT.